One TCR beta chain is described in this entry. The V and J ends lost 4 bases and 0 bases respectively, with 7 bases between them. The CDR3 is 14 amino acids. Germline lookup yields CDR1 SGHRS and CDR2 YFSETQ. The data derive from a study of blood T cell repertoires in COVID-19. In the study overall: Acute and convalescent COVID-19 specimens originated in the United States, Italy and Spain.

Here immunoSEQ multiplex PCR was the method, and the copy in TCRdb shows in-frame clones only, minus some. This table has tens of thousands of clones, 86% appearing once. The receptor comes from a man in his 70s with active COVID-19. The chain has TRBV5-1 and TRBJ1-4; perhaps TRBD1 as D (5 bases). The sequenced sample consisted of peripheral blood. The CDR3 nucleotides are TGCGCCAGCAGCCGACAGACAACTAATGAAAAACTGTTTTTT. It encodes CASSRQTTNEKLFF.